This TCR beta chain was profiled in a study of blood T cell repertoires in COVID-19. Across the whole study: There were acute and convalescent COVID-19 samples, and they came from the United States, Italy and Spain.

Only one count was recorded for this clone. Authors' analysis steps: For nucleated cells, counts were estimated from reference gene primer amplification. Clones were sequenced by immunoSEQ multiplex PCR, and TCRdb holds only the in-frame ones, with some missing. That table furnishes V, J and clone size, whereas the DNA furnished D and trimming. This sample carries 55,000 to 75,000 clones, about 87% of them seen once, and the ten largest clones take 6% to 8%. This CDR3 comprises 15 residues. CDR1 is SGHNT, CDR2 YYREEE, per germline (reference sequence). V shed 2 bases, J shed 0 bases, and the junction held 2 bases outside the gene matches.

Sequenced input: peripheral blood. The TCR was taken from a human donor with active COVID-19. The donor label of this sample is uncertain. This chain links TRBV5-4 with TRBJ1-3; TRBD1 aligns across 7 bases. The CDR3 DNA follows: TGTGCCAGCAGCTTTGGGACAGACTCTGGAAACACCATATATTTT. Its translation is CASSFGTDSGNTIYF.